Listed here are 31 T cell receptor beta chains from one sample, sequenced in a study of CD8 T cells in ankylosing spondylitis. TCRdb used MiXCR to reprocess the 5' RACE reads, holding one entry per CDR3 protein. The table lists roughly 700,000 distinct CDR3 sequences, 15% to 20% of them singletons. Regarding the study as a whole: Characteristic, it appeared, of ankylosing spondylitis blood was a TCR beta motif of several highly homologous variants.

Their cognate antigens are unknown. Sequencing input: blood, either unsorted or a sorted T cell fraction (not recorded which). The receptors come from a male donor with ankylosing spondylitis.

This clonotype was recorded at least ten times. The chain combines TRBV10-3 with TRBJ2-3, with D unresolved. CDR3 size: 13 residues. Per germline, CDR1 ENHRY and CDR2 SYGVKD. V lost 6 bases and J lost 2, with 9 bases in between. The CDR3 spells CAIREIATDTQYF. As DNA, the CDR3 is TGTGCCATCAGGGAAATTGCCACAGATACGCAGTATTTT.

The chain employs TRBV28 and TRBJ2-1; 9 bases map to TRBD2. The CDR3 covers 15 residues. Per germline, CDR1 MDHEN and CDR2 SYDVKM. The J segment lost 6 bases and the V segment lost 4 bases, leaving 7 bases of the junction unmatched. The CDR3 region is CASSSLSGSFNEQFF. DNA for the CDR3: TGTGCCAGCAGTTCCCTTAGCGGGAGTTTCAATGAGCAGTTCTTC.

The chain has TRBV15 and TRBJ2-2; D not certain. The V end was cut by 0 bases, the J end by 1 base, with 6 bases between. Germline-derived CDR1 and CDR2 are LNHNV and YYDKDF (reference sequence). CDR3 length equals 15 residues. CDR3 coding DNA: TGTGCCACCAGCAGAGATACTGTGAACACCGGGGAGCTGTTTTTT. It specifies CATSRDTVNTGELFF.

This clonotype was counted only a few times. The chain recombines TRBV27 with TRBJ2-3; unclear D gene. The CDR3 runs 11 residues. CDR1 is MNHEY, CDR2 SMNVEV, per germline (reference sequence). V was shortened by 6 bases and J by 6 bases, with 7 bases between the two germline ends. CDR3 DNA: TGTGCCAGCAGGACGCGGGATACGCAGTATTTT. It specifies CASRTRDTQYF.

This clonotype occurred a few times. The V and J genes are TRBV5-1 and TRBJ1-1; possible D gene TRBD1, 5 bases. This CDR3 contains 14 residues. Germline V gene data show CDR1 as SGHRS and CDR2 as YFSETQ. V lost 4 bases, J lost 0 bases, and 10 bases lay in between. In nucleotides, the CDR3 is TGCGCCAGCAGCAGGGACGGATTGAACACTGAAGCTTTCTTT. Encoded protein: CASSRDGLNTEAFF. The complete variable domain, with remaining parts taken from reference TRBV5-1 and TRBJ1-1, reads KAGVTQTPRYLIKTRGQQVTLSCSPISGHRSVSWYQQTPGQGLQFLFEYFSETQRNKGNFPGRFSGRQFSNSRSEMNVSTLELGDSALYLCASSRDGLNTEAFFGQGTRLTVV.

This clonotype occurred a few times. This chain uses TRBV2 with TRBJ2-2; D remains ambiguous. V gave up 2 bases and J gave up 1 base, with 5 bases separating them. This CDR3 has 14 amino acids. Germline CDR1 reads SNHLY; CDR2 reads FYNNEI. The DNA of the CDR3 is TGTGCCAGCAGTGAATCCAGGAACACCGGGGAGCTGTTTTTT. Its translation: CASSESRNTGELFF.

The V and J genes are TRBV6-5 and TRBJ1-1; the D gene is possibly TRBD1 (5 bases). Trimming removed 5 bases at V and 5 bases at J, with 15 bases between. Germline V gene data show CDR1 as MNHEY and CDR2 as SVGAGI. The CDR3 totals 14 residues. In nucleotides, the CDR3 is TGTGCCAGCAGTAACCGGGGGGGAAGGACTGAAGCTTTCTTT. Residues: CASSNRGGRTEAFF.

This rearrangement joins TRBV27 to TRBJ2-1, with D uncertain. This CDR3 region has 13 residues. V was cut by 8 bases and J by 4 bases, with 12 bases left in between. Germline V gene data show CDR1 as MNHEY and CDR2 as SMNVEV (reference sequence). The chain's CDR3 is CASSGVRYNEQFF. Here the CDR3 DNA reads TGTGCCAGCTCGGGTGTGAGGTACAATGAGCAGTTCTTC.

The chain employs TRBV4-1 and TRBJ2-7, with D perhaps TRBD2 (6 bases). Germline V gene lookup returns CDR1 MGHRA and CDR2 YSYEKL. CDR3 length: 15 amino acids. V gave up 4 bases and J gave up 4 bases, with 17 bases separating them. DNA for the CDR3: TGCGCCAGCAGCCCCCTAGCGACTCCATGGTACGAGCAGTACTTC. Encoded protein: CASSPLATPWYEQYF.

The chain joins TRBV20-1 to TRBJ2-7, with 7 bases identical to TRBD1. V gave up 4 bases and J gave up 0 bases; unmatched junction bases: 3. The CDR3 runs to 13 residues. The germline V gene encodes CDR1 DFQATT and CDR2 SNEGSKA (reference sequence). The CDR3 coding sequence is TGCAGTGCTATGGGACAGAGCTCCTACGAGCAGTACTTC. Protein sequence: CSAMGQSSYEQYF.

The rearrangement joins TRBV12-3 or TRBV12-4 to TRBJ1-6, with 10 bases aligning to TRBD1. Trimming at V came to 4 bases and at J to 9 bases, leaving 6 bases not matched to a gene. The CDR3 is 15 residues long. Written as DNA, the CDR3 is TGTGCCAGCAGTTCGGGACAGGGGAACACTTCACCCCTCCACTTT. Protein: CASSSGQGNTSPLHF.

This clonotype was seen more than once but under ten times. This rearrangement joins TRBV5-4 to TRBJ2-7, with unresolved D. V lost 0 bases and J 5 bases, leaving 15 bases between the germline ends. The germline V gene encodes CDR1 SGHNT and CDR2 YYREEE (reference sequence). The CDR3 extends over 15 amino acids. CDR3 sequence: CASSLGGSIPHEQYF. The DNA for the CDR3 is TGTGCCAGCAGCTTGGGGGGTAGTATCCCCCACGAGCAGTACTTC.

CDR3 coding DNA: TGTGCCAGCAGTGTGGACGGGGGGGGCGGAACCTACGAGCAGTACTTC. The encoded protein is CASSVDGGGGTYEQYF. The chain employs TRBV2 and TRBJ2-7, with 8 bases aligning to TRBD2. The junction had 10 bases not matched to a gene; V was cut back by 4 bases and J by 2 bases. The CDR3 length is 16 residues. Germline CDR1 SNHLY, CDR2 FYNNEI.

This clonotype has more than one count but fewer than ten. The rearrangement links TRBV4-3 to TRBJ2-5, with TRBD2 identical over 10 bases. CDR3 length equals 20 residues. Losses at the gene ends were 1 base for V and 2 bases for J; bases not matched to a gene: 16. Per germline, CDR1 LGHNA and CDR2 YSLEER. CDR3 coding DNA: TGCGCCAGCAGCCAAGTTACAGGCGAGGGAACTAGCGGGGTTCAAGAGACCCAGTACTTC. This codes for CASSQVTGEGTSGVQETQYF.

The CDR3 reads CASSLGGPQGAGELFF. CDR3 sequence (DNA): TGCGCCAGCAGCTTGGGTGGCCCCCAGGGGGCCGGGGAGCTGTTTTTT. The chain recombines TRBV5-1 with TRBJ2-2; 7 bases map to TRBD1. CDR3 length: 16 residues. The V and J ends lost 0 bases and 6 bases, in that order; junction bases with no gene match: 8. Germline CDR1 reads SGHRS; CDR2 reads YFSETQ.

This clonotype was recorded a few times. This chain links TRBV2 with TRBJ2-7, with 9 positions matching TRBD1. The CDR3 runs 15 residues. Trimming cost V 6 bases and J 3 bases; bases outside gene matches: 9. The V gene's germline CDR1 is SNHLY and CDR2 FYNNEI. Here the CDR3 DNA reads TGTGCCAGCAGCGCCGACAGGGGGAGGGTCTACGAGCAGTACTTC. Translation: CASSADRGRVYEQYF. Based on the CDR3 plus reference TRBV2 and TRBJ2-7, the full variable domain is EPEVTQTPSHQVTQMGQEVILRCVPISNHLYFYWYRQILGQKVEFLVSFYNNEISEKSEIFDDQFSVERPDGSNFTLKIRSTKLEDSAMYFCASSADRGRVYEQYFGPGTRLTVT.

There are a few counts of this clonotype. This sequence joins TRBV12-3 or TRBV12-4 and TRBJ2-5; D is perhaps TRBD2 (5 bases). The CDR3 is made up of 14 amino acids. V lost 0 bases and J 6 bases, leaving 11 bases between the germline ends. For the CDR3, the DNA is TGTGCCAGCAGTTTAGCGGGAGCCCTAAAGACCCAGTACTTC. This encodes CASSLAGALKTQYF.

This clonotype was observed a few times. The genes are TRBV9 and TRBJ1-2; 8 positions match TRBD1. J lost 4 bases, V lost 4 bases, and 9 bases had no gene match. Germline V gene data show CDR1 as SGDLS and CDR2 as YYNGEE. The CDR3 loop spans 15 amino acids. CDR3 bases: TGTGCCAGCAGCCAAGGACAGGGCCTCTCCTATGGCTACACCTTC. Its translation: CASSQGQGLSYGYTF. The whole variable domain, filled in from reference TRBV9 and TRBJ1-2, reads DSGVTQTPKHLITATGQRVTLRCSPRSGDLSVYWYQQSLDQGLQFLIQYYNGEERAKGNILERFSAQQFPDLHSELNLSSLELGDSALYFCASSQGQGLSYGYTFGSGTRLTVV.

This clonotype was picked up a small number of times. The gene calls are TRBV6-1 and TRBJ2-6; D is undetermined. Trimming removed 5 bases at V and 2 bases at J, with 10 bases between. The CDR3 has 15 residues. CDR1 and CDR2 (germline): MNHNS, SASEGT. CDR3 sequence (DNA): TGTGCCAGCAGTCATAGACCCACTGGGGCCAACGTCCTGACTTTC. Protein: CASSHRPTGANVLTF.

The chain combines TRBV10-3 with TRBJ2-1; D is unresolved. The germline V and J ends were trimmed by 2 bases and 6 bases, with 11 bases remaining between them. The CDR3 extends over 14 amino acids. Germline V gene data show CDR1 as ENHRY and CDR2 as SYGVKD. This chain's CDR3 is CAISEILGSNEQFF. CDR3 nucleotides: TGTGCCATCAGTGAGATCCTAGGCTCCAATGAGCAGTTCTTC.

This clonotype has a handful of counts. CDR3 DNA: TGTGCCAGCAGCACCCCGGAGATGACCTACGAGCAGTACTTC. It codes for CASSTPEMTYEQYF. The rearrangement uses TRBV7-9 and TRBJ2-7; D remains ambiguous. V lost 5 bases, J lost 2 bases, and 13 bases lay in between. CDR1 and CDR2 (germline): SEHNR, FQNEAQ (reference sequence). The CDR3 length is 14 residues.

The CDR3 nucleotides are TGTGCCAGCAGCTTAGCTGGGGCTCACAATGAGCAGTTCTTC. It codes for CASSLAGAHNEQFF. The chain has TRBV7-9 and TRBJ2-1, with TRBD1 as a possible D gene (5 bases). The CDR3 extends over 14 amino acids. Trimming stripped 0 bases from V and 5 bases from J, with 8 bases between. Germline V gene sequence: CDR1 SEHNR, CDR2 FQNEAQ (reference sequence).

This clonotype was picked up a small number of times. CDR3 amino acids: CASSRGNTIYF. The CDR3 DNA reads TGTGCCAGCAGCCGAGGAAACACCATATATTTT. This chain connects TRBV12-3 or TRBV12-4 to TRBJ1-3, with D uncertain. CDR3 length: 11 amino acids. With 6 bases removed from V and 4 bases from J, the gap between germline ends came to 4 bases.

The V call is TRBV30, the J call TRBJ1-1; D gene unclear. The ends were cut back, 1 base at V and 0 bases at J, with 6 bases in the middle. The CDR3 spans 13 residues. Germline V gene data show CDR1 as GTSNPN and CDR2 as SVGIG (reference sequence). The DNA for the CDR3 is TGTGCCTGGAGTGAGACACTGAACACTGAAGCTTTCTTT. It specifies CAWSETLNTEAFF.

V is TRBV5-1 and J is TRBJ2-7; D is perhaps TRBD1 (5 bases). There are 13 residues in the CDR3. In germline, CDR1 is SGHRS, CDR2 YFSETQ. V was shortened by 4 bases and J by 1 base, with 9 bases between the two germline ends. This CDR3 is CASSEQESYEQYF. As DNA, the CDR3 is TGCGCCAGCAGCGAACAGGAGTCCTACGAGCAGTACTTC. Based on the CDR3 plus reference TRBV5-1 and TRBJ2-7, the full variable domain is KAGVTQTPRYLIKTRGQQVTLSCSPISGHRSVSWYQQTPGQGLQFLFEYFSETQRNKGNFPGRFSGRQFSNSRSEMNVSTLELGDSALYLCASSEQESYEQYFGPGTRLTVT.

This clonotype has just a few counts. V and J are TRBV2 and TRBJ2-1; TRBD2 aligns across 14 bases. J lost 7 bases, V lost 7 bases, and 6 bases had no gene match. CDR1 and CDR2 from the germline V gene are SNHLY and FYNNEI. The CDR3 contains 15 residues. CDR3 nucleotides: TGTGCCAGCAACACCGGGACTAGCGGGAGTAATGAGCAGTTCTTC. It codes for CASNTGTSGSNEQFF.

This clonotype came up a few times. The chain uses TRBV12-3 or TRBV12-4 and TRBJ1-2, with 7 positions matching TRBD1. The trim removed 8 bases at V and 2 bases at J, leaving 2 bases unmatched. The CDR3 is 12 residues long. CDR3 nucleotide sequence: TGTGCCAGCGGCAGGGGGAACTATGGCTACACCTTC. Translated, it gives CASGRGNYGYTF.

The V gene is TRBV11-2, the J gene TRBJ2-5; D ambiguous. The length of the CDR3 is 14 residues. V lost 1 base and J lost 5, with 11 bases in between. From germline, CDR1 is SGHAT and CDR2 FQNNGV. CDR3 residues: CASSLVLVGETQYF. CDR3 nucleotide sequence: TGTGCCAGCAGCTTAGTATTAGTGGGGGAGACCCAGTACTTC.

V gene TRBV7-3 combines with J gene TRBJ1-1; weak D call: TRBD1 (6 bases). Germline V gene data show CDR1 as SGHTA and CDR2 as FQGTGA. The CDR3 is made up of 13 amino acids. V was shortened by 5 bases and J by 8 bases, with 15 bases between the two germline ends. This chain's CDR3 is CASSATGTSEAFF. The CDR3 DNA is TGTGCCAGCAGCGCAACGGGGACATCAGAAGCTTTCTTT.

This clonotype was detected a few times. V gene TRBV29-1 combines with J gene TRBJ2-3, with no clear D. This CDR3 has 15 residues. In germline, CDR1 is SQVTM, CDR2 ANQGSEA. V lost 4 bases, J lost 5 bases, and 19 bases lay in between. Here the CDR3 reads CSVVPDWVIGDTQYF. The CDR3 region has the DNA TGCAGCGTTGTCCCCGACTGGGTGATAGGAGATACGCAGTATTTT.

The V call is TRBV9, the J call TRBJ1-5; unclear D gene. The length of the CDR3 is 13 residues. Germline assignment: CDR1 SGDLS and CDR2 YYNGEE. Trimming cost V 0 bases and J 6 bases, with 7 bases left between them. The CDR3 bases are TGTGCCAGCAGCGTAGGCGATGGTCAGCCCCAGCATTTT. As protein: CASSVGDGQPQHF.